This T cell receptor beta chain originates from a study of Graves' ophthalmopathy and Graves' hyperthyroidism. V shed 6 bases, J shed 0 bases, and the junction held 5 bases outside the gene matches. This CDR3 is built from 15 residues. Germline V CDR1 and CDR2: MNHEY, SVGEGT. Amplification of the TCR beta CDR3 regions used RNA transcripts (as template). Second-round multiplex PCR followed a first-round RT-PCR using HTBI primers. Via MiXCR, TCRdb re-called the multiplex PCR reads, giving one row per CDR3 protein. The sample yields about 370,000 distinct CDR3 sequences, 15% to 20% seen once. This clonotype came up many times. No donor had other autoimmune disease, uncontrolled infection, pregnancy or lactation.

Sequencing used peripheral blood. The chain has TRBV6-2 or TRBV6-3 and TRBJ2-7; TRBD2 aligns across 10 bases. This clonotype originated in a young woman with Graves' ophthalmopathy. The CDR3 nucleotides are TGTGCCAGCAGATCAACTAGCGGGGCCTCCTACGAGCAGTACTTC. Translated, it gives CASRSTSGASYEQYF.